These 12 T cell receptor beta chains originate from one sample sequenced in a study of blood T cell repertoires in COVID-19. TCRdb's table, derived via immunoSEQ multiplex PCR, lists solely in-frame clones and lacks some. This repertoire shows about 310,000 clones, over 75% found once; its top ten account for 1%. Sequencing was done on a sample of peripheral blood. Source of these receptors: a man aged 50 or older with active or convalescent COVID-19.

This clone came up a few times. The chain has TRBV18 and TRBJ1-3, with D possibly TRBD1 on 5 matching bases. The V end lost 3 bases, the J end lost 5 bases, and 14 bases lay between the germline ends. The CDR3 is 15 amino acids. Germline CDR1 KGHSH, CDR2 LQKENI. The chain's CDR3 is CASSPRQSLRNTIYF. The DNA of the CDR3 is TGTGCCAGCTCACCCCGACAGTCCTTAAGAAACACCATATATTTT.

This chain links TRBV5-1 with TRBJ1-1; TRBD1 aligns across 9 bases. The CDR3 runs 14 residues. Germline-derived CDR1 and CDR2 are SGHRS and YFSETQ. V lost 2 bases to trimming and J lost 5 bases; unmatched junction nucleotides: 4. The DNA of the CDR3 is TGCGCCAGCAGCTTCGACAGGGGGTATACTGAAGCTTTCTTT. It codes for CASSFDRGYTEAFF.

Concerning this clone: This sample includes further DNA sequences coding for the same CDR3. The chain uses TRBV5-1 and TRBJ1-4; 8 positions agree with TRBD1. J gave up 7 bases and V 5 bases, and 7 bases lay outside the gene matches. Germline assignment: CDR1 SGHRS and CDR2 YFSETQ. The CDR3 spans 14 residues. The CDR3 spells CASRTGTGGEKLFF. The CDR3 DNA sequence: TGCGCCAGCAGAACCGGGACAGGTGGTGAAAAACTGTTTTTT.

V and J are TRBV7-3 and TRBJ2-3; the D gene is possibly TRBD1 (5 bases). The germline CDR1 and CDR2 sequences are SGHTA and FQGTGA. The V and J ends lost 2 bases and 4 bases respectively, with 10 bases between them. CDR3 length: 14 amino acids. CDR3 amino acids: CASSLGIGADTQYF. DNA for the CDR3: TGTGCCAGCAGCTTAGGGATAGGGGCAGATACGCAGTATTTT.

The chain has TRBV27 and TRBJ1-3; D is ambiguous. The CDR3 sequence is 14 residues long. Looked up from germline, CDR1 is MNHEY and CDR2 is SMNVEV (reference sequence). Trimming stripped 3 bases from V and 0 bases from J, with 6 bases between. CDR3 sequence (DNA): TGTGCCAGCAGTTTTCCCCACTCTGGAAACACCATATATTTT. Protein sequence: CASSFPHSGNTIYF.

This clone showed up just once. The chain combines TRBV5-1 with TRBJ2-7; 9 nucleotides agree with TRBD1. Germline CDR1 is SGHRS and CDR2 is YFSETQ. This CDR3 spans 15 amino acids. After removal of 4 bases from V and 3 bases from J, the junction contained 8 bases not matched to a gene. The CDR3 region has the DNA TGCGCCAGCAGCACCCCGGGACAGGGTCACTACGAGCAGTACTTC. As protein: CASSTPGQGHYEQYF. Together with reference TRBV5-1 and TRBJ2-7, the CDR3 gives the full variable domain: KAGVTQTPRYLIKTRGQQVTLSCSPISGHRSVSWYQQTPGQGLQFLFEYFSETQRNKGNFPGRFSGRQFSNSRSEMNVSTLELGDSALYLCASSTPGQGHYEQYFGPGTRLTVT.

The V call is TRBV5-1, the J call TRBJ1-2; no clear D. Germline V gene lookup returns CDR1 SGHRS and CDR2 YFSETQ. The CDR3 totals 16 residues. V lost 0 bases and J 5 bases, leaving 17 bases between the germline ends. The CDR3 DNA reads TGCGCCAGCAGCTTGGAAGATAAGGGCTGGAGGTATGGCTACACCTTC. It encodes CASSLEDKGWRYGYTF.

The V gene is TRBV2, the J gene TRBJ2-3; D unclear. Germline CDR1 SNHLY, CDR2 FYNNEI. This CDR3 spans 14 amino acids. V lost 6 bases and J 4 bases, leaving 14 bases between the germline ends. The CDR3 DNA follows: TGTGCCAGCAGCCTTGTGACTGGCGCAGATACGCAGTATTTT. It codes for CASSLVTGADTQYF.

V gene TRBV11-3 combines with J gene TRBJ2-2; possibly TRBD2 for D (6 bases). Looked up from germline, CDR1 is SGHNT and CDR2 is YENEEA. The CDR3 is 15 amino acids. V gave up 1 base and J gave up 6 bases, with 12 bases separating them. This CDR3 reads CASSLGLTSAGELFF. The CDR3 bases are TGTGCCAGCAGCTTAGGTCTGACTAGTGCCGGGGAGCTGTTTTTT.

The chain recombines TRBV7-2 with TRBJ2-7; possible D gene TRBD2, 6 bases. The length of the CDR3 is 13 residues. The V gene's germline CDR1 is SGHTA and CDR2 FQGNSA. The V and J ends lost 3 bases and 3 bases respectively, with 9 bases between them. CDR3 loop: CASSFSGGYEQYF. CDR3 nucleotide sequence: TGTGCCAGCAGCTTTAGCGGTGGCTACGAGCAGTACTTC.

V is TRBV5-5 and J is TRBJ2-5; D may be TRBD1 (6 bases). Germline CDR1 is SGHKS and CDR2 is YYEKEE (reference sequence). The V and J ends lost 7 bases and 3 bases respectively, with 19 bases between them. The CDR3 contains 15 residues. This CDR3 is CASAKDRRWEETQYF. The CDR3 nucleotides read TGTGCCAGCGCAAAGGACAGACGCTGGGAAGAGACCCAGTACTTC.

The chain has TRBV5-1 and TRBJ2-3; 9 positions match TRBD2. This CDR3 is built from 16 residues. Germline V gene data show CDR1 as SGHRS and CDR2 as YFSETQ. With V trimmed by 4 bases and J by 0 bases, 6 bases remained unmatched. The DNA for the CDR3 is TGCGCCAGCAGCAGACTAGCGGCGGGTAGCACAGATACGCAGTATTTT. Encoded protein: CASSRLAAGSTDTQYF.